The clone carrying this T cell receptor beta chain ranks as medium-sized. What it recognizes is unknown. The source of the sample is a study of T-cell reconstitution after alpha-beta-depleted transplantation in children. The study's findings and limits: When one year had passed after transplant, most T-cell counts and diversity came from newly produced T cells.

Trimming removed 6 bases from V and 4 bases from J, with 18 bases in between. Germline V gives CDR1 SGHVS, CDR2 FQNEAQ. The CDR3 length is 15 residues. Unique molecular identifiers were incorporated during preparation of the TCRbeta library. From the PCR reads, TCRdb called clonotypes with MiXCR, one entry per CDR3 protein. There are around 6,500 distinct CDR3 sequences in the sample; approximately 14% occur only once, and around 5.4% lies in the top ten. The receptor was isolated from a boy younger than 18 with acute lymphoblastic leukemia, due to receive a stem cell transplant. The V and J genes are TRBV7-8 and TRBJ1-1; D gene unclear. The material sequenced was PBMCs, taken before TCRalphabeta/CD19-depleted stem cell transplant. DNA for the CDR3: TGTGCCAGCAGGAATACCCGGGCGTTGACCACTGAAGCTTTCTTT. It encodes CASRNTRALTTEAFF.